This T cell receptor (beta chain) was captured by sequencing in a study of PD-L1 blockade in urothelial cancer. Overall study: Samples of blood were analyzed 3 weeks (second dose) and 6 weeks after treatment start.

Profiled with immunoSEQ multiplex PCR; TCRdb holds only in-frame clones, not every one. The data hold 30,000 or so clones, with 80% to 90% observed a single time. There are 15 residues in the CDR3. Between the trimmed V and J ends, which lost 2 bases and 4 bases, there was a span of 12 bases. Germline loops: CDR1 SGHTA, CDR2 FQGTGA. This sequence was found in a man aged 55 to 70 with urothelial cancer. The sample was PBMCs, taken around atezolizumab (anti-PD-L1) treatment. V is TRBV7-3 and J is TRBJ2-1; no clear D gene. The CDR3, as DNA: TGTGCCAGCAGCTTATCCGGCGGTTCTTACAATGAGCAGTTCTTC. Residues: CASSLSGGSYNEQFF.